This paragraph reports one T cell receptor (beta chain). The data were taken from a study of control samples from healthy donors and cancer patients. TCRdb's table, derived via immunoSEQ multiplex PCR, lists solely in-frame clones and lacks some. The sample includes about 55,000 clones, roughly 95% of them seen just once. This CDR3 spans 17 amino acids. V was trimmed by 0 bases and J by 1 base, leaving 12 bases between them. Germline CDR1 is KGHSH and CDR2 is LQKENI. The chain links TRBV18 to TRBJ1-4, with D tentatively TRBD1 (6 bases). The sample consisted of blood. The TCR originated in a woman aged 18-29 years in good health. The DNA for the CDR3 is TGTGCCAGCTCACCACCGGACAGAACGTTAACTAATGAAAAACTGTTTTTT. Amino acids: CASSPPDRTLTNEKLFF. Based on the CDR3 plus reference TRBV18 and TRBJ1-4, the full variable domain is NAGVMQNPRHLVRRRGQEARLRCSPMKGHSHVYWYRQLPEEGLKFMVYLQKENIIDESGMPKERFSAEFPKEGPSILRIQQVVRGDSAAYFCASSPPDRTLTNEKLFFGSGTQLSVL.